These 18 T cell receptor beta chains came from one sample sequenced in a study of blood T cell repertoires in COVID-19. Clones were sequenced by immunoSEQ multiplex PCR, and TCRdb holds only the in-frame ones, with some missing. This sample has around 250,000 clones, with roughly four fifths found just once. The source material was PBMCs or T cells enriched from blood (not recorded which). The source is a man in his forties or fifties who had been exposed to COVID-19.

This clone was seen a handful of times. The gene calls are TRBV6-1 and TRBJ2-3, with TRBD2 matching over 9 bases. This CDR3 comprises 17 residues. Germline CDR1 is MNHNS and CDR2 is SASEGT. The J segment lost 3 bases and the V segment lost 0 bases, leaving 7 bases of the junction unmatched. As DNA, the CDR3 is TGTGCCAGCAGTGAAGCAATCTTTAGCGGGAGAACAGATACGCAGTATTTT. Translation gives CASSEAIFSGRTDTQYF.

The chain couples TRBV30 to TRBJ1-5; TRBD1 agrees at 7 bases. The CDR3 runs 14 residues. V lost 4 bases, J lost 0 bases, and 3 bases stayed unmatched. Per the germline V gene, CDR1 is GTSNPN and CDR2 is SVGIG (reference sequence). CDR3 in amino acids: CAWTGQFSNQPQHF. The DNA of the CDR3 is TGTGCCTGGACGGGACAGTTTAGCAATCAGCCCCAGCATTTT.

The chain carries TRBV30 and TRBJ2-3; TRBD2 agrees at 13 bases. The CDR3 loop spans 15 amino acids. After removal of 5 bases from V and 2 bases from J, the junction contained 4 bases not matched to a gene. Germline-derived CDR1 and CDR2 are GTSNPN and SVGIG (reference sequence). In nucleotides, the CDR3 is TGTGCCTGGGAAACTAGCGGGAGGGTCACAGATACGCAGTATTTT. This translates into CAWETSGRVTDTQYF.

This rearrangement joins TRBV27 to TRBJ2-3; tentatively, D is TRBD2 (6 bases). Trimming took 4 bases from V and 10 from J, leaving 12 bases between them. Germline V lookup: CDR1 MNHEY, CDR2 SMNVEV (reference sequence). This CDR3 contains 12 residues. The CDR3 region is CASSSRGGPQYF. Here the CDR3 DNA reads TGTGCCAGCAGTTCAAGGGGAGGTCCGCAGTATTTT.

The rearrangement links TRBV5-5 to TRBJ2-3, with no clear D. The ends were cut back, 3 bases at V and 3 bases at J, with 8 bases in the middle. The length of the CDR3 is 13 residues. In germline, CDR1 is SGHKS, CDR2 YYEKEE (reference sequence). Written as DNA, the CDR3 is TGTGCCAGCAGCTCCCTCAGGACAGATACGCAGTATTTT. Translated: CASSSLRTDTQYF.

Concerning this clone: This sample also contains other DNA sequences that code for the same CDR3. J is TRBJ2-7 and V is TRBV7-2; 7 nucleotides align to TRBD2. Germline V gives CDR1 SGHTA, CDR2 FQGNSA. V dropped 3 bases and J dropped 4; count of bases not matched to a gene: 6. The CDR3 totals 14 residues. The CDR3, as DNA: TGTGCCAGCAGCTTGTCGCGGGGGAGATACGAGCAGTACTTC. This sequence encodes CASSLSRGRYEQYF.

This clone was observed once. The V and J genes are TRBV10-1 and TRBJ1-2, with D possibly matching TRBD1 (5 bases). This CDR3 contains 13 residues. CDR1 WNHNN and CDR2 SYGVQD come from the germline V gene (reference sequence). V was cut by 0 bases and J by 4 bases, with 6 bases left in between. CDR3 nucleotide sequence: TGCGCCAGCAGTGAGTCGGGGCTCTATGGCTACACCTTC. Its translation: CASSESGLYGYTF.

This chain uses TRBV7-6 with TRBJ1-1; D is undetermined. Trimming stripped 4 bases from V and 3 bases from J, with 21 bases between. CDR1 is SGHVS and CDR2 is FNYEAQ in the germline V gene. The CDR3 has 17 residues. This chain's CDR3 is CASSSFNRVRDDTEAFF. The CDR3 region has the DNA TGTGCCAGCAGCTCCTTCAACAGAGTGAGGGATGACACTGAAGCTTTCTTT.

This clone has just a few counts. The J gene is TRBJ2-2, the V gene TRBV6-2 or TRBV6-3; D gene uncertain. Germline V CDR1 and CDR2: MNHEY, SVGEGT. V was pared by 2 bases and J by 8 bases, with 12 bases between. This CDR3 contains 14 residues. CDR3 DNA: TGTGCCAGCAGTTACGGGCCCACCCGGGGGGAGCTGTTTTTT. Translated: CASSYGPTRGELFF.

The V and J genes are TRBV6-2 or TRBV6-3 and TRBJ1-5; weak D call: TRBD1 (6 bases). The V end lost 4 bases, the J end lost 6 bases, and 13 bases lay between the germline ends. The CDR3 has 14 residues. Per germline, CDR1 MNHEY and CDR2 SVGEGT. CDR3 in amino acids: CASSLQGGFQPQHF. In DNA, the CDR3 is TGTGCCAGCAGTTTACAAGGGGGTTTTCAGCCCCAGCATTTT.

The V gene is TRBV27, the J gene TRBJ1-2; tentatively, D is TRBD1 (5 bases). V was trimmed by 6 bases and J by 5 bases, leaving 22 bases between them. CDR3 length equals 16 residues. Germline V gene sequence: CDR1 MNHEY, CDR2 SMNVEV (reference sequence). The CDR3 region is CASSRTMDNDRYGYTF. CDR3 nucleotides: TGTGCCAGCAGCCGGACTATGGACAATGATCGATATGGCTACACCTTC.

A single count supports this clone. The chain links TRBV4-1 to TRBJ1-1, with unresolved D. V gave up 4 bases and J gave up 1 base, with 10 bases separating them. Germline V gives CDR1 MGHRA, CDR2 YSYEKL. The CDR3 totals 14 residues. CDR3 nucleotides: TGCGCCAGCAGCCTTACCGGGTGGAACACTGAAGCTTTCTTT. Its protein is CASSLTGWNTEAFF.

V usage is TRBV7-3 and J usage is TRBJ1-2, with D maybe TRBD1 (5 bases). Deletions cut 5 bases from V and 4 bases from J, with 14 bases between. CDR1 and CDR2 (germline): SGHTA, FQGTGA. The CDR3 contains 14 residues. Here the CDR3 DNA reads TGTGCCAGCAGCCCAAGGGCAGGGTTCTATGGCTACACCTTC. Residues: CASSPRAGFYGYTF.

This chain joins TRBV18 and TRBJ2-3; a possible D gene is TRBD2 (6 bases). V lost 2 bases, J lost 6 bases, and 12 bases lay in between. CDR3 length equals 14 residues. Per germline, CDR1 KGHSH and CDR2 LQKENI. CDR3 bases: TGTGCCAGCTCACCAGCCGGGAGTGGGGATACGCAGTATTTT. It is translated as CASSPAGSGDTQYF.

The chain couples TRBV18 to TRBJ2-1; maybe TRBD2 (5 bases). This CDR3 has 14 amino acids. Germline assignment: CDR1 KGHSH and CDR2 LQKENI. V shed 3 bases and J shed 8 bases, with 14 bases lying between them. The CDR3 spells CASSPSSIRDEQFF. CDR3 nucleotide sequence: TGTGCCAGCTCACCCTCTAGCATCCGCGATGAGCAGTTCTTC.

This rearrangement joins TRBV30 to TRBJ1-2, with a tentative D call TRBD1 (5 bases). Trimming took 5 bases from V and 4 from J, leaving 14 bases between them. This CDR3 has 13 residues. The germline gives CDR1 GTSNPN, CDR2 SVGIG (reference sequence). For the CDR3, the DNA is TGTGCCTGGTACATACAGGATATCTATGGCTACACCTTC. Residues: CAWYIQDIYGYTF.

The chain combines TRBV5-1 with TRBJ2-5; no clear D gene. This CDR3 spans 14 amino acids. V lost 5 bases and J lost 0, with 11 bases in between. Germline V gene data show CDR1 as SGHRS and CDR2 as YFSETQ. CDR3 loop: CASSIDWNQETQYF. The DNA for the CDR3 is TGCGCCAGCAGTATTGACTGGAACCAAGAGACCCAGTACTTC.

As DNA, the CDR3 is TGTGCCAGCTCATCCGGGACTAGCGGACTGAGGCGATGGAGCAATGAGCAGTTCTTC. Protein sequence: CASSSGTSGLRRWSNEQFF. The chain recombines TRBV18 with TRBJ2-1; 11 nucleotides match TRBD2. V shed 5 bases and J 6 bases; nucleotides not matched to a gene: 18. The germline CDR1 and CDR2 sequences are KGHSH and LQKENI. This CDR3 spans 19 amino acids. The whole variable domain, filled in from reference TRBV18 and TRBJ2-1, reads NAGVMQNPRHLVRRRGQEARLRCSPMKGHSHVYWYRQLPEEGLKFMVYLQKENIIDESGMPKERFSAEFPKEGPSILRIQQVVRGDSAAYFCASSSGTSGLRRWSNEQFFGPGTRLTVL.